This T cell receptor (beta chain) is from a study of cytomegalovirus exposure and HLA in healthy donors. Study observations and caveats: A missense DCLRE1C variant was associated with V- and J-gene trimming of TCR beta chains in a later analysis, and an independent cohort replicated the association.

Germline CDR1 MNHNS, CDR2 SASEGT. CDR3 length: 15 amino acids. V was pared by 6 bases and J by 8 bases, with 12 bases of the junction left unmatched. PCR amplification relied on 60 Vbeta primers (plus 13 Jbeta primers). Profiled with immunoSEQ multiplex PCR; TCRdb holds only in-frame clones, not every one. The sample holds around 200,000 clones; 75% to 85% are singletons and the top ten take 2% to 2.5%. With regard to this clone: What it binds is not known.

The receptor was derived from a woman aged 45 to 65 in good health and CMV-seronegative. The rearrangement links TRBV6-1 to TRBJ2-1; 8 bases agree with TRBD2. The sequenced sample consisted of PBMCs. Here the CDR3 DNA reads TGTGCCAGCAGCAAGCGGGAGTGGTTTGGAGATGAGCAGTTCTTC. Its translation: CASSKREWFGDEQFF.